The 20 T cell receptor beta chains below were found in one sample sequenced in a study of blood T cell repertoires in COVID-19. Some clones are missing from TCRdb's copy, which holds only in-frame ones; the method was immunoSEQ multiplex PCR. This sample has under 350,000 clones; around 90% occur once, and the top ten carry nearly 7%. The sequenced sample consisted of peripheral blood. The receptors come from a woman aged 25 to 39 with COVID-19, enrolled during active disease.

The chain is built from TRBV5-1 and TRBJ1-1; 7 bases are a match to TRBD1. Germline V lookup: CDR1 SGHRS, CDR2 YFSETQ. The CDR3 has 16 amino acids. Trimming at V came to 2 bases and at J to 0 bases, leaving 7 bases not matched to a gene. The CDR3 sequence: CASSLNRGSMNTEAFF. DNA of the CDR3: TGCGCCAGCAGCTTAAACAGGGGTTCCATGAACACTGAAGCTTTCTTT.

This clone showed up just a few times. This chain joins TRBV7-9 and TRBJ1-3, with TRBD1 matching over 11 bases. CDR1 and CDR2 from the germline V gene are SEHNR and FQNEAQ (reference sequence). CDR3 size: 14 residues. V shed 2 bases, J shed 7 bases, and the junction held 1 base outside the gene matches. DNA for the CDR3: TGTGCCAGCAGCTTAAGGACAGGGGGCAACACCATATATTTT. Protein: CASSLRTGGNTIYF. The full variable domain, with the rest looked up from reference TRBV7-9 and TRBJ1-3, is DTGVSQNPRHKITKRGQNVTFRCDPISEHNRLYWYRQTLGQGPEFLTYFQNEAQLEKSRLLSDRFSAERPKGSFSTLEIQRTEQGDSAMYLCASSLRTGGNTIYFGEGSWLTVV.

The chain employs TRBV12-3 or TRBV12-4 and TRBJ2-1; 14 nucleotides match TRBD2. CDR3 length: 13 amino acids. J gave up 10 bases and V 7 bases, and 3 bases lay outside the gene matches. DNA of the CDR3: TGTGCCAGCAAGAGACTAGCGGGAGGGGAGCAGTTCTTC. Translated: CASKRLAGGEQFF.

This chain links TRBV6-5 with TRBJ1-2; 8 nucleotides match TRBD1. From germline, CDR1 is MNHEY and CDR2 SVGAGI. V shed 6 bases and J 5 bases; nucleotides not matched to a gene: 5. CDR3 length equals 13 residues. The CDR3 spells CASRDRVQYGYTF. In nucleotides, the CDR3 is TGTGCCAGCAGGGACAGGGTTCAGTATGGCTACACCTTC.

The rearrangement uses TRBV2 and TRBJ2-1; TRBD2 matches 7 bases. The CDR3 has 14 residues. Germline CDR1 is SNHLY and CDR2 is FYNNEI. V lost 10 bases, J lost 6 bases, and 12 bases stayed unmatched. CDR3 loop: CATLSGDPSNEQFF. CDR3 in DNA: TGTGCCACCCTCAGCGGGGACCCATCCAATGAGCAGTTCTTC.

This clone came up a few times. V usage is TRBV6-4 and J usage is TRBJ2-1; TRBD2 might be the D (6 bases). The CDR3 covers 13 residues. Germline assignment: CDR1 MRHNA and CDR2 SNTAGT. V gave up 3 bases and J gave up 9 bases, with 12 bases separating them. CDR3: CASSDSLGGEQFF. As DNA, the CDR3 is TGTGCCAGCAGTGATAGCCTGGGGGGTGAGCAGTTCTTC.

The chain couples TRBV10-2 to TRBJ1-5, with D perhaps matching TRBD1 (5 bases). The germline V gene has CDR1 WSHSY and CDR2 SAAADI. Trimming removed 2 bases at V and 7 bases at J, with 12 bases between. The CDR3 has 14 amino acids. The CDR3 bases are TGCGCCAGCAGTGAGCGGCAGGGCCGGCAGCCCCAGCATTTT. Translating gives CASSERQGRQPQHF.

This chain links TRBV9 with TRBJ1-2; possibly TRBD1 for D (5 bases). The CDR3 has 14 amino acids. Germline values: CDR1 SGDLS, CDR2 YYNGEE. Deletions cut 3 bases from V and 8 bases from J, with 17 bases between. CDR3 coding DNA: TGTGCCAGCAGCGCATACCAGGGAACGAAGGGCTACACCTTC. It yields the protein CASSAYQGTKGYTF.

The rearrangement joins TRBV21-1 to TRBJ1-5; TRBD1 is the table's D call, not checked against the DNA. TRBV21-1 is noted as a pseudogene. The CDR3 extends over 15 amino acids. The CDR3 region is CASSKFRHRVVPQHF. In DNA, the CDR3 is TGTGCCAGCAGCAAATTTCGGCACAGGGTCGTGCCCCAGCATTTT.

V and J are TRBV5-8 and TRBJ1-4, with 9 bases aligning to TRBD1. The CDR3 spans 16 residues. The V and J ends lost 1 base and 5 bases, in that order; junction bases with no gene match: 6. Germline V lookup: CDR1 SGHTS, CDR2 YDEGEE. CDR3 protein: CASSLSTGTGNEKLFF. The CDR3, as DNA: TGTGCCAGCAGCTTGTCCACCGGGACAGGGAATGAAAAACTGTTTTTT.

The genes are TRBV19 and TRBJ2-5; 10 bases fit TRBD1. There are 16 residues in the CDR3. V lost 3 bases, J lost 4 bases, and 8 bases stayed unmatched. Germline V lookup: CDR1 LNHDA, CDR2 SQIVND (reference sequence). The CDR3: CASSIAGTGDLETQYF. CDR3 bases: TGTGCCAGTAGTATCGCTGGGACAGGGGACCTAGAGACCCAGTACTTC.

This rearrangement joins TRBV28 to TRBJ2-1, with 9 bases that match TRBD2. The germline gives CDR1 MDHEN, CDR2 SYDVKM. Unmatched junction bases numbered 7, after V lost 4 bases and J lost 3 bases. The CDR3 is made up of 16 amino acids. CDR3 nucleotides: TGTGCCAGCAGTTCCCCCGCTAGCGGGAACTACAATGAGCAGTTCTTC. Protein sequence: CASSSPASGNYNEQFF.

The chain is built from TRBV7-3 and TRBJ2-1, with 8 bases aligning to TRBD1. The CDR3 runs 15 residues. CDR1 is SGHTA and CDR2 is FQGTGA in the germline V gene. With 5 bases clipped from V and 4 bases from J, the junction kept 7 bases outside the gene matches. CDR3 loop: CASSQTGAWYNEQFF. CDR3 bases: TGTGCCAGCAGCCAGACAGGGGCCTGGTACAATGAGCAGTTCTTC.

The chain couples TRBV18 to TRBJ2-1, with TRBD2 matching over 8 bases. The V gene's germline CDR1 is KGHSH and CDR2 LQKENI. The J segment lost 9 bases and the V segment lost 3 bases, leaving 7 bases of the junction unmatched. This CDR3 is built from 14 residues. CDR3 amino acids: CASSPGLGGVEQFF. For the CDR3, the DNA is TGTGCCAGCTCACCGGGACTAGGCGGGGTTGAGCAGTTCTTC.

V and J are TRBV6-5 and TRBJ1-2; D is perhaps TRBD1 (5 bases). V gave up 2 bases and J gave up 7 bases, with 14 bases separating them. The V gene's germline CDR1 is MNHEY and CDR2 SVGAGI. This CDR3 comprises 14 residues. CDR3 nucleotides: TGTGCCAGCAGTTACGGGCAGGCAGGGTCTGGCTACACCTTC. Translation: CASSYGQAGSGYTF.

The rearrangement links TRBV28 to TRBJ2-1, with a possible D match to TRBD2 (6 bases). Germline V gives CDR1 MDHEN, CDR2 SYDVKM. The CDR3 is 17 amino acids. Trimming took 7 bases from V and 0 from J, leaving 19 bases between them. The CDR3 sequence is CASNLPSGLSSYNEQFF. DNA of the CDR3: TGTGCCAGCAATCTCCCCAGCGGGTTAAGCTCCTACAATGAGCAGTTCTTC.

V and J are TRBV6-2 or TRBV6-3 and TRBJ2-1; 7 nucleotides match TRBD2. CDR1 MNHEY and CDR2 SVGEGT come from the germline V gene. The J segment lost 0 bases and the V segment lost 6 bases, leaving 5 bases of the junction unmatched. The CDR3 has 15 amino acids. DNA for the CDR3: TGTGCCAGCAGCCCCTGGGGGGGCTCCTACAATGAGCAGTTCTTC. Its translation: CASSPWGGSYNEQFF.

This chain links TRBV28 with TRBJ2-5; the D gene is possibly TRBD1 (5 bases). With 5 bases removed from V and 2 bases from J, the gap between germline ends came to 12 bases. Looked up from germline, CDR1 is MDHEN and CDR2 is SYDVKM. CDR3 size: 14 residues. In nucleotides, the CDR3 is TGTGCCAGCAGTCCCACAGGTCAACAAGAGACCCAGTACTTC. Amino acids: CASSPTGQQETQYF.

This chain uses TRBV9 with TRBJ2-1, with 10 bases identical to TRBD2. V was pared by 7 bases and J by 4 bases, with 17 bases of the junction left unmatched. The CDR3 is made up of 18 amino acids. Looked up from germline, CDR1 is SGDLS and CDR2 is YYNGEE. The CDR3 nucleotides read TGTGCCAGCGCCCCCCTCGGGCTAGCGGGAGAAGAGTACAATGAGCAGTTCTTC. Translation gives CASAPLGLAGEEYNEQFF.

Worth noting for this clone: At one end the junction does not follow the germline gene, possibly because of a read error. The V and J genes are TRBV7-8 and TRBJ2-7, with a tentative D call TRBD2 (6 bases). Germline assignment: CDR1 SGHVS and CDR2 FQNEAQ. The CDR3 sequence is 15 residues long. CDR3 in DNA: TGTGCCAGCAGCTTAGTAACGGGAGCCTCCCACGAGCAGTACTTC. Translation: CASSLVTGASHEQYF.